This T cell receptor (beta chain) was obtained from a study of T cell repertoires in cytomegalovirus infection. Study at large: Recently described HLA-C-restricted plus well-studied HLA-B-restricted CMV epitopes were used. It was the public TCR beta signatures that indicated both CMV infection and matching HLA type.

Note on this clonotype: Its antigen is still unknown.

This CDR3 contains 14 residues. Trimming pared 2 bases from V and 4 bases from J, leaving 11 bases between. Germline V lookup: CDR1 MNHEY, CDR2 SMNVEV (reference sequence). TCRdb fed the reads into MiXCR, producing one record per CDR3 protein. The sample consists of some 200,000 distinct CDR3 sequences, less than 50% of them appearing once. The gene calls are TRBV27 and TRBJ2-5, with D unclear. The sample was CD8+ T cells from cultured PBMCs, taken from culture after CMV antigen stimulation. The clonotype originates from a human donor in good health (CMV status not recorded). Some clones in this sample may be carry-over from other donors' samples. In nucleotides, the CDR3 is TGTGCCAGCAGTTTAACCTCTCCTGGAGAGACCCAGTACTTC. Encoded protein: CASSLTSPGETQYF.